Each of the 23 T cell receptor beta chains below was sequenced from the same sample in a study of blood T cell repertoires in COVID-19. Only in-frame clones appear in the TCRdb table, and some are missing; sequencing was by immunoSEQ multiplex PCR. The sample includes about 200,000 clones, 86% of them seen just once. Sequencing used PBMCs or T cells enriched from blood (not recorded which). These receptors all stem from a man in his forties with acute COVID-19.

This chain connects TRBV3-1 (or the pseudogene TRBV3-2) to TRBJ1-2; D remains unclear. The CDR3 contains 13 residues. Deletions cut 2 bases from V and 3 bases from J, with 7 bases between. From germline, CDR1 is LGHDT and CDR2 YNNKEL (reference sequence). The chain's CDR3 is CASSQRKHYGYTF. As DNA, the CDR3 is TGTGCCAGCAGCCAAAGAAAGCACTATGGCTACACCTTC.

The rearrangement links TRBV15 to TRBJ1-1, with no clear D. The germline gives CDR1 LNHNV, CDR2 YYDKDF (reference sequence). Between the trimmed V and J ends, which lost 0 bases and 0 bases, there was a span of 5 bases. The CDR3 is 14 residues long. Here the CDR3 DNA reads TGTGCCACCAGCAGAGATCGGGTGAACACTGAAGCTTTCTTT. Protein: CATSRDRVNTEAFF.

The V gene is TRBV19, the J gene TRBJ1-5; D not certain. V lost 1 base, J lost 8 bases, and 9 bases lay in between. Germline lookup yields CDR1 LNHDA and CDR2 SQIVND (reference sequence). The CDR3 is 13 residues long. CDR3 DNA sequence: TGTGCCAGTAGTATAGGAACAGTTGAGCCCCAGCATTTT. This gives the protein CASSIGTVEPQHF.

The chain employs TRBV5-1 and TRBJ2-6; D is possibly TRBD2 (5 bases). The CDR3 is made up of 18 amino acids. V was clipped by 4 bases and J by 0 bases, with 17 bases between them. The germline CDR1 and CDR2 sequences are SGHRS and YFSETQ. This CDR3 is CASSETPDLSSGANVLTF. DNA for the CDR3: TGCGCCAGCAGCGAAACTCCGGACTTAAGCTCTGGGGCCAACGTCCTGACTTTC. The full variable domain, rest sourced from reference TRBV5-1 and TRBJ2-6, is KAGVTQTPRYLIKTRGQQVTLSCSPISGHRSVSWYQQTPGQGLQFLFEYFSETQRNKGNFPGRFSGRQFSNSRSEMNVSTLELGDSALYLCASSETPDLSSGANVLTFGAGSRLTVL.

The gene calls are TRBV2 and TRBJ1-5; the D gene is possibly TRBD1 (5 bases). This CDR3 is 15 amino acids long. V lost 5 bases, J lost 2 bases, and 13 bases lay in between. Germline lookup yields CDR1 SNHLY and CDR2 FYNNEI. The CDR3 loop reads CASSTDRGGNQPQHF. In nucleotides, the CDR3 is TGTGCCAGCAGTACTGACAGAGGTGGCAATCAGCCCCAGCATTTT.

The chain carries TRBV2 and TRBJ2-1, with a possible D match to TRBD2 (5 bases). V was clipped by 7 bases and J by 0 bases, with 7 bases between them. Per the germline V gene, CDR1 is SNHLY and CDR2 is FYNNEI. The CDR3 sequence is 13 residues long. The DNA for the CDR3 is TGTGCCAGCACTCGGGACTCCTACAATGAGCAGTTCTTC. As protein: CASTRDSYNEQFF.

The CDR3 loop reads CASSIVGGNSPLHF. The CDR3 DNA reads as TGTGCCAGTAGTATAGTCGGCGGGAATTCACCCCTCCACTTT. The genes are TRBV19 and TRBJ1-6; D unclear. The germline V gene has CDR1 LNHDA and CDR2 SQIVND (reference sequence). This CDR3 is 14 amino acids long. V lost 1 base and J lost 7, with 8 bases in between.

The gene calls are TRBV5-1 and TRBJ2-3; unclear D gene. The CDR3 is 16 amino acids. Germline V gene lookup returns CDR1 SGHRS and CDR2 YFSETQ. V was trimmed by 0 bases and J by 3 bases, leaving 14 bases between them. As DNA, the CDR3 is TGCGCCAGCAGCTTGGGGCCTAGAACCCCTACAGATACGCAGTATTTT. Its translation: CASSLGPRTPTDTQYF.

In the case of this clone: A read error may account for a junction end that differs from germline. J is TRBJ2-1 and V is TRBV27; 7 bases fit TRBD2. The CDR3 sequence is 13 residues long. Germline CDR1 and CDR2: MNHEY and SMNVEV (reference sequence). The CDR3 nucleotides are TGTGCCAGCAGCGCCCGCGGCGGGAGCATTTCGCTCTTC. Amino acid sequence: CASSARGGSISLF.

The chain has TRBV2 and TRBJ2-1; a weak D match, TRBD2 (5 bases). CDR3 length equals 11 residues. Trimming cost V 6 bases and J 10 bases, with 10 bases left between them. Germline assignment: CDR1 SNHLY and CDR2 FYNNEI. CDR3 bases: TGTGCCAGCAGGGCTAGGGAGGAGCAGTTCTTC. Translation gives CASRAREEQFF.

The V call is TRBV5-1, the J call TRBJ2-5, with 7 bases matching TRBD1. Germline assignment: CDR1 SGHRS and CDR2 YFSETQ. V gave up 5 bases and J gave up 12 bases; unmatched junction bases: 10. The CDR3 loop spans 12 amino acids. For the CDR3, the DNA is TGCGCCAGCAGAGAGAATTTGGGACAGAAGTACTTC. Amino acid sequence: CASRENLGQKYF.

The chain couples TRBV10-3 to TRBJ2-1, with 10 bases identical to TRBD2. V was clipped by 3 bases and J by 4 bases; unmatched bases: 3. Germline V gives CDR1 ENHRY, CDR2 SYGVKD. The CDR3 length is 15 residues. This CDR3 reads CAISDTSGDYNEQFF. The CDR3 region has the DNA TGTGCCATCAGTGACACTAGCGGGGATTACAATGAGCAGTTCTTC.

This chain links TRBV28 with TRBJ1-2; possible D gene TRBD1, 5 bases. Deletions cut 3 bases from V and 8 bases from J, with 16 bases between. Germline CDR1 is MDHEN and CDR2 is SYDVKM. The CDR3 loop spans 14 amino acids. CDR3 nucleotide sequence: TGTGCCAGCAGTTTCGCGGGGCAAGAGGAAGGCTACACCTTC. Protein product: CASSFAGQEEGYTF.

CDR3 nucleotides: TGTGCCAGCAGCCTTTCCCCGGGACAGGGGGCTGCAGCTTTCTTT. Translation: CASSLSPGQGAAAFF. The V and J genes are TRBV3-1 (or the pseudogene TRBV3-2) and TRBJ1-1; 12 nucleotides line up with TRBD1. CDR3 length equals 15 residues. Trimming removed 4 bases from V and 10 bases from J; junction bases left unmatched: 10. Germline loops: CDR1 LGHDT, CDR2 YNNKEL (reference sequence).

This clone came up a few times. The J gene is TRBJ2-2, the V gene TRBV7-6; a weak D match, TRBD2 (5 bases). Germline V CDR1 and CDR2: SGHVS, FNYEAQ. CDR3 length: 14 amino acids. Trimming removed 4 bases from V and 5 bases from J, with 11 bases in between. CDR3 nucleotide sequence: TGTGCCAGCAGCTCCCCAGAGGGAACCGGGGAGCTGTTTTTT. Protein: CASSSPEGTGELFF.

This clone was seen a handful of times. This sequence joins TRBV9 and TRBJ2-5, with D maybe TRBD1 (5 bases). This CDR3 spans 12 amino acids. The germline gives CDR1 SGDLS, CDR2 YYNGEE. Trimming left V 3 bases short and J 3 bases short, with 6 bases between. The CDR3 spells CASSGGKETQYF. The DNA for the CDR3 is TGTGCCAGCAGCGGGGGCAAAGAGACCCAGTACTTC.

J is TRBJ2-7 and V is TRBV2; 11 bases agree with TRBD1. This CDR3 region has 14 residues. Germline V CDR1 and CDR2: SNHLY, FYNNEI. V was pared by 8 bases and J by 3 bases, with 6 bases of the junction left unmatched. The CDR3 DNA sequence: TGTGCCAGCGGCGTGGGACAGGGGGTCTACGAGCAGTACTTC. Its translation: CASGVGQGVYEQYF. Filled out from reference TRBV2 and TRBJ2-7, the complete variable domain reads EPEVTQTPSHQVTQMGQEVILRCVPISNHLYFYWYRQILGQKVEFLVSFYNNEISEKSEIFDDQFSVERPDGSNFTLKIRSTKLEDSAMYFCASGVGQGVYEQYFGPGTRLTVT.

V gene TRBV5-1 combines with J gene TRBJ1-6, with D tentatively TRBD1 (5 bases). The CDR3 spans 16 residues. V lost 4 bases to trimming and J lost 7 bases, with 18 bases between them. CDR1 is SGHRS and CDR2 is YFSETQ in the germline V gene. The CDR3 region has the DNA TGCGCCAGCAGCCCCGCAAGCGGGGCCACCAATTCACCCCTCCACTTT. Translating gives CASSPASGATNSPLHF.

The J gene is TRBJ1-5, the V gene TRBV27; possibly TRBD1 for D (6 bases). V shed 5 bases and J shed 9 bases, with 20 bases lying between them. This CDR3 spans 15 amino acids. Germline values: CDR1 MNHEY, CDR2 SMNVEV (reference sequence). Written as DNA, the CDR3 is TGTGCCAGCAGTCCTCGGACAGCTGATATTATGCCCCAGCATTTT. Translated, it gives CASSPRTADIMPQHF.

CDR3 coding DNA: TGTGCCAGCAGTCCCCTTTACAGGGTATCCTACAATGAGCAGTTCTTC. Amino acids: CASSPLYRVSYNEQFF. The chain joins TRBV28 to TRBJ2-1, with TRBD1 as a possible D gene (6 bases). V shed 5 bases and J shed 1 base, with 15 bases lying between them. This CDR3 region has 16 residues. Germline V gene sequence: CDR1 MDHEN, CDR2 SYDVKM.

A single count supports this clone. V usage is TRBV10-1 and J usage is TRBJ2-7; 9 nucleotides match TRBD2. Germline V gene sequence: CDR1 WNHNN, CDR2 SYGVQD (reference sequence). There are 12 residues in the CDR3. The trim removed 5 bases at V and 12 bases at J, leaving 8 bases unmatched. The chain's CDR3 is CASSNVAGEAYF. The CDR3 DNA follows: TGCGCCAGCAGTAACGTAGCGGGAGAGGCGTACTTC.

Note on this clone: In the same sample, other DNA sequences code for this CDR3. The rearrangement uses TRBV28 and TRBJ2-4; 7 bases agree with TRBD2. The germline gives CDR1 MDHEN, CDR2 SYDVKM. The CDR3 is 16 amino acids. Trimming at V came to 5 bases and at J to 3 bases, leaving 10 bases not matched to a gene. The CDR3 DNA reads as TGTGCCAGCAGTCCTTGGACTAGTCGGGGCAAAAACATTCAGTACTTC. It encodes CASSPWTSRGKNIQYF. Using reference TRBV28 and TRBJ2-4 for the parts outside the CDR3, the full variable domain is DVKVTQSSRYLVKRTGEKVFLECVQDMDHENMFWYRQDPGLGLRLIYFSYDVKMKEKGDIPEGYSVSREKKERFSLILESASTNQTSMYLCASSPWTSRGKNIQYFGAGTRLSVL.

The chain couples TRBV20-1 to TRBJ2-1, with a tentative D call TRBD1 (6 bases). This CDR3 contains 14 residues. The germline V and J ends were trimmed by 3 bases and 0 bases, with 9 bases remaining between them. Germline values: CDR1 DFQATT, CDR2 SNEGSKA (reference sequence). As DNA, the CDR3 is TGCAGTGCTAGTCAGGGGATCTCCTACAATGAGCAGTTCTTC. Translating gives CSASQGISYNEQFF.